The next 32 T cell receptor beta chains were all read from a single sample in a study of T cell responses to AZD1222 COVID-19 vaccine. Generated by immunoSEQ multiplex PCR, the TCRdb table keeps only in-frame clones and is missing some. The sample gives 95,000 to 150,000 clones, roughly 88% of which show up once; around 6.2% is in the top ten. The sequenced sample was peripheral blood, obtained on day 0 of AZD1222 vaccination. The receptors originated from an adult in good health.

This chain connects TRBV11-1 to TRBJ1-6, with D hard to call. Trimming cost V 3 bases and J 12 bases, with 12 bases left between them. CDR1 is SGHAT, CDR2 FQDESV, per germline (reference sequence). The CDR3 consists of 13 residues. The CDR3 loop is CASSLLEGGPLHF. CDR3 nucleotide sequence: TGTGCCAGCAGCTTGTTAGAAGGAGGACCCCTCCACTTT.

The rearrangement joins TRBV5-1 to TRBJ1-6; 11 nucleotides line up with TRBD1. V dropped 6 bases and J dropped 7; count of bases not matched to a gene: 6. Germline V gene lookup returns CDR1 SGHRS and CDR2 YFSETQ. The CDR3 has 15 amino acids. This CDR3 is CASTPGTGGNSPLHF. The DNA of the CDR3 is TGCGCCAGCACCCCCGGGACAGGGGGGAATTCACCCCTCCACTTT.

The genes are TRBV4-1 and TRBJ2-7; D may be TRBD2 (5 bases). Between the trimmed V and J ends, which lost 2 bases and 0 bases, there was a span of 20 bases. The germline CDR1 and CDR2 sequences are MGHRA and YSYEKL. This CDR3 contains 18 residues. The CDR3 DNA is TGCGCCAGCAGCCAAAAGATAGGGAGTGGAGGATACTCCTACGAGCAGTACTTC. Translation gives CASSQKIGSGGYSYEQYF.

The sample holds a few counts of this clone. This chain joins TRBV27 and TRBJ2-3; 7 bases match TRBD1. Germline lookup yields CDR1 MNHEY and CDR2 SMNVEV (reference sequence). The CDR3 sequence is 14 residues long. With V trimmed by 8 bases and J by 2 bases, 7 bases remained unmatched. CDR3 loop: CASQTGSHTDTQYF. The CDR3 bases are TGTGCCAGCCAGACAGGGAGTCACACAGATACGCAGTATTTT.

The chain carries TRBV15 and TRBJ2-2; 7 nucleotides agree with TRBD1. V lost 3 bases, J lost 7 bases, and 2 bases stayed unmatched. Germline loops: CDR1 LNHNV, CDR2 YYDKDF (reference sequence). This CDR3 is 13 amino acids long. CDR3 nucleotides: TGTGCCACCAGCAGGACAGGGCTCGGGGAGCTGTTTTTT. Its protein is CATSRTGLGELFF.

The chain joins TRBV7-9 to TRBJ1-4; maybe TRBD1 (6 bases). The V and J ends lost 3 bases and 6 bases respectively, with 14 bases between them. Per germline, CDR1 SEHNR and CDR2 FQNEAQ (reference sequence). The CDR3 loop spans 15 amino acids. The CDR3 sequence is CASSLVQGEDEKLFF. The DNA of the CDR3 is TGTGCCAGCAGCTTGGTACAGGGTGAAGATGAAAAACTGTTTTTT. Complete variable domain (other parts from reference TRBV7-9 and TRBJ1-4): DTGVSQNPRHKITKRGQNVTFRCDPISEHNRLYWYRQTLGQGPEFLTYFQNEAQLEKSRLLSDRFSAERPKGSFSTLEIQRTEQGDSAMYLCASSLVQGEDEKLFFGSGTQLSVL.

The CDR3 loop is CASSLARASYEQYF. The CDR3 DNA sequence: TGTGCCAGCAGCTTAGCCCGGGCCTCCTACGAGCAGTACTTC. V usage is TRBV7-2 and J usage is TRBJ2-7; D is uncertain. Germline V gene sequence: CDR1 SGHTA, CDR2 FQGNSA. V dropped 0 bases and J dropped 0 bases, with 6 bases sitting between them. The length of the CDR3 is 14 residues.

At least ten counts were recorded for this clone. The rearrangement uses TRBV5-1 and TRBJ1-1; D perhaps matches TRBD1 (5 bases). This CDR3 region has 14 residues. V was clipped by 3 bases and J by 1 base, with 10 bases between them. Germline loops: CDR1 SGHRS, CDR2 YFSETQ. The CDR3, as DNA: TGCGCCAGCAGCTCCGGGACCTCGAACACTGAAGCTTTCTTT. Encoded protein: CASSSGTSNTEAFF. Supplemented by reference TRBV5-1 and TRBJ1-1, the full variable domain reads KAGVTQTPRYLIKTRGQQVTLSCSPISGHRSVSWYQQTPGQGLQFLFEYFSETQRNKGNFPGRFSGRQFSNSRSEMNVSTLELGDSALYLCASSSGTSNTEAFFGQGTRLTVV.

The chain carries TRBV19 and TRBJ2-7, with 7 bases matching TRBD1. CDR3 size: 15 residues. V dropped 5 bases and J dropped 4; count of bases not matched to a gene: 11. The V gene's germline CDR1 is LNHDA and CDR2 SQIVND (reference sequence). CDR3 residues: CASSPSGTATYEQYF. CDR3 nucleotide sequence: TGTGCCAGTAGTCCATCCGGGACAGCTACGTACGAGCAGTACTTC.

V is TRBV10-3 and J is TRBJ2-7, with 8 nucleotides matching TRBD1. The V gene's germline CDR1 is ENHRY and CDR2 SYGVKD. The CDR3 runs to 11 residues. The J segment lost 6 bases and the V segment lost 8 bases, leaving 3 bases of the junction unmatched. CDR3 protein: CAIRQGSEQYF. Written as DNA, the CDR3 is TGTGCCATCCGACAGGGGTCCGAGCAGTACTTC.

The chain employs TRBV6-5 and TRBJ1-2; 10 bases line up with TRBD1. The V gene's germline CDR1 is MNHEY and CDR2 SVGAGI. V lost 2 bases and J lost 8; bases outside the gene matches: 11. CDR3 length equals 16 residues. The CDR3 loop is CASSYAPGQGIVGYTF. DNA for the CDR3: TGTGCCAGCAGTTACGCCCCGGGACAGGGGATAGTAGGCTACACCTTC.

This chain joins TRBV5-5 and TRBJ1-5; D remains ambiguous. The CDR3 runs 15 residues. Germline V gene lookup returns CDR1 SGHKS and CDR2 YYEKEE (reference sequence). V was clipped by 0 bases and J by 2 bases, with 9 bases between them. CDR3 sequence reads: CASSLGSVGNQPQHF. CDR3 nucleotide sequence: TGTGCCAGCAGCTTGGGGTCCGTTGGCAATCAGCCCCAGCATTTT.

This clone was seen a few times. The CDR3 region is CASSQTLQAGGPLEKLFF. CDR3 bases: TGCGCCAGCAGCCAAACCCTCCAGGCAGGGGGCCCGCTTGAAAAACTGTTTTTT. The chain is built from TRBV4-1 and TRBJ1-4; 8 nucleotides match TRBD1. Trimming at V came to 2 bases and at J to 7 bases, leaving 15 bases not matched to a gene. This CDR3 is built from 18 residues. The V gene's germline CDR1 is MGHRA and CDR2 YSYEKL.

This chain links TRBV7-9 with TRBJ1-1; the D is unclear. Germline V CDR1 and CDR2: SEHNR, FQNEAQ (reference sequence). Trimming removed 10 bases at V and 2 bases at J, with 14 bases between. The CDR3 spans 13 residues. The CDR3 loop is CATARTVNTEAFF. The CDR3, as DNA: TGTGCCACCGCGCGGACGGTAAACACTGAAGCTTTCTTT.

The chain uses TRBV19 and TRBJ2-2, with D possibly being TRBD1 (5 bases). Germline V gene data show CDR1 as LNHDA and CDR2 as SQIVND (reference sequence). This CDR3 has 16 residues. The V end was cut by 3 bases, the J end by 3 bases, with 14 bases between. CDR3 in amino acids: CASSISPGRYTGELFF. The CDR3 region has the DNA TGTGCCAGTAGTATTTCGCCAGGGCGATACACCGGGGAGCTGTTTTTT. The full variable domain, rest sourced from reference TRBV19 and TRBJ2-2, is DGGITQSPKYLFRKEGQNVTLSCEQNLNHDAMYWYRQDPGQGLRLIYYSQIVNDFQKGDIAEGYSVSREKKESFPLTVTSAQKNPTAFYLCASSISPGRYTGELFFGEGSRLTVL.

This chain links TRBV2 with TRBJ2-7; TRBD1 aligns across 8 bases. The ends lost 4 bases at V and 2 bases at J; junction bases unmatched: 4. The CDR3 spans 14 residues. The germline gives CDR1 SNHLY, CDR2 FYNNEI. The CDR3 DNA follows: TGTGCCAGCAGTGCCGGGGACAGGACCTACGAGCAGTACTTC. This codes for CASSAGDRTYEQYF.

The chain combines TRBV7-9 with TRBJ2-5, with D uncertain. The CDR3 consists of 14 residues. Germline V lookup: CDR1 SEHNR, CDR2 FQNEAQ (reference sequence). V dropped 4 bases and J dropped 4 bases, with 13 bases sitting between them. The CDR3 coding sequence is TGTGCCAGCAGCTCACGACTCACGGGAGAGACCCAGTACTTC. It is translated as CASSSRLTGETQYF.

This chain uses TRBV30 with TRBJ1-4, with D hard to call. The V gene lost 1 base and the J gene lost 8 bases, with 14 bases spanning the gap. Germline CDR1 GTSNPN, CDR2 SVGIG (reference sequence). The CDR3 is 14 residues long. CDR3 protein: CAWSDGPGREKLFF. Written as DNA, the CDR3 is TGTGCCTGGAGTGACGGCCCCGGGAGGGAAAAACTGTTTTTT.

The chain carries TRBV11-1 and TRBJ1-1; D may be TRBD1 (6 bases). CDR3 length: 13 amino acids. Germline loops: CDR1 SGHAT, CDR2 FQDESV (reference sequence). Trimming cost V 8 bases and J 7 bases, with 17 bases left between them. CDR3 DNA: TGTGCCAGCCAGTTGTGGGGGGCCTATGAAGCTTTCTTT. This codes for CASQLWGAYEAFF. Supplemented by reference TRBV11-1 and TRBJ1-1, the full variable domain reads EAEVAQSPRYKITEKSQAVAFWCDPISGHATLYWYRQILGQGPELLVQFQDESVVDDSQLPKDRFSAERLKGVDSTLKIQPAELGDSAMYLCASQLWGAYEAFFGQGTRLTVV.

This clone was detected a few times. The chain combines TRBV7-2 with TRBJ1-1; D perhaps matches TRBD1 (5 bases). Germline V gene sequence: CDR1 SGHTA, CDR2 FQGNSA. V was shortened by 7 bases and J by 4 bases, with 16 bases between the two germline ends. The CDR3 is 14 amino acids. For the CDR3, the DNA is TGTGCCAGCACCGTTATGGGGGGGATCACTGAAGCTTTCTTT. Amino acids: CASTVMGGITEAFF.

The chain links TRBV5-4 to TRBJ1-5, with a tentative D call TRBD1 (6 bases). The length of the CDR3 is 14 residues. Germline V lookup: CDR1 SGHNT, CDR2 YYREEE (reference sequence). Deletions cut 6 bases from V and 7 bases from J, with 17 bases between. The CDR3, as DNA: TGTGCCAGCACCAGCCGCACAGGGAGGCAGCCCCAGCATTTT. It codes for CASTSRTGRQPQHF.

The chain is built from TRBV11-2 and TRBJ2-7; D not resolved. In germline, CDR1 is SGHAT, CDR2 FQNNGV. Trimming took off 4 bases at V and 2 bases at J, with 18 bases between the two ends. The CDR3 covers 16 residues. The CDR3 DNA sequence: TGTGCCAGCAGCTACCCCTCCCTGGGAAACCCCTACGAGCAGTACTTC. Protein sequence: CASSYPSLGNPYEQYF.

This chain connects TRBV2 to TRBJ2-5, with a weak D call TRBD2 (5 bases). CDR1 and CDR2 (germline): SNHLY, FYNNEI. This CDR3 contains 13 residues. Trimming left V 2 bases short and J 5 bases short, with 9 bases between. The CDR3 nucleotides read TGTGCCAGCAGTGAAAGTAGGGAGGAGACCCAGTACTTC. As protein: CASSESREETQYF.

In DNA form, the CDR3 reads TGTGCCAGCTCACCAATGATCGACACTGAAGCTTTCTTT. It is translated as CASSPMIDTEAFF. This sequence joins TRBV18 and TRBJ1-1; no reliable D call. Germline values: CDR1 KGHSH, CDR2 LQKENI. Trimming took off 2 bases at V and 3 bases at J, with 7 bases between the two ends. The CDR3 covers 13 residues.

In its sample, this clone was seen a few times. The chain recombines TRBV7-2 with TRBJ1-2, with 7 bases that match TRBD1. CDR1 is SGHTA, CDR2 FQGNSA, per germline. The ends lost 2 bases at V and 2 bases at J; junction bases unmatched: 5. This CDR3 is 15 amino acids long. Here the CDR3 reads CASSLPPTGNYGYTF. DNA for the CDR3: TGTGCCAGCAGCTTACCTCCGACAGGGAACTATGGCTACACCTTC.

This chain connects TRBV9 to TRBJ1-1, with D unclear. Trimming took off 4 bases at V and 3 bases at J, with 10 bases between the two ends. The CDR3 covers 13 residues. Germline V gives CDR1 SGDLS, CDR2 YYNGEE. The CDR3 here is CASSPRSHTEAFF. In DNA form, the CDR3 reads TGTGCCAGCAGCCCTCGGAGTCACACTGAAGCTTTCTTT.

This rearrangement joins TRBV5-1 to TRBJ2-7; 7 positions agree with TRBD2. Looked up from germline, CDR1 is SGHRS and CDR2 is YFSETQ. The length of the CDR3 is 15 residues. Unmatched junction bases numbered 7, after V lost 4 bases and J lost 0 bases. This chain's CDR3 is CASSPEPGGSYEQYF. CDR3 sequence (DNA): TGCGCCAGCAGCCCGGAGCCGGGAGGCTCCTACGAGCAGTACTTC.

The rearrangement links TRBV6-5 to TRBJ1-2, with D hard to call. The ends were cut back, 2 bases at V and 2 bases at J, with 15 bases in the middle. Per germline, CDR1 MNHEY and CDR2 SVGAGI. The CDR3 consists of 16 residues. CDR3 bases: TGTGCCAGCAGTTACGCGGCACTCTACGGGAACTATGGCTACACCTTC. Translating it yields CASSYAALYGNYGYTF.

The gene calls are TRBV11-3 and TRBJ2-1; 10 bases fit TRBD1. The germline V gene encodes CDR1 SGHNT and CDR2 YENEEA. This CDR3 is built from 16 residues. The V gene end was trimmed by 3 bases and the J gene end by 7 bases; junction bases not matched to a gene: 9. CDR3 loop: CASSLLSGQGVNEQFF. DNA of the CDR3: TGTGCCAGCAGCTTGTTATCTGGACAGGGGGTGAATGAGCAGTTCTTC.

This CDR3 is CAYSFPLGGYTF. The CDR3 DNA is TGTGCCTATAGCTTTCCCCTTGGTGGCTACACCTTC. This chain joins TRBV28 and TRBJ1-2; D call uncertain. This CDR3 has 12 residues. Germline values: CDR1 MDHEN, CDR2 SYDVKM. V lost 11 bases and J 7 bases, leaving 17 bases between the germline ends.

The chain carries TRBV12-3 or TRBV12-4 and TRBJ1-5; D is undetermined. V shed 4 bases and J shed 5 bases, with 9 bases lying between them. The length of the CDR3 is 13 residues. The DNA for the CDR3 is TGTGCCAGCAGTTCGATAGTGGATCAGCCCCAGCATTTT. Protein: CASSSIVDQPQHF.

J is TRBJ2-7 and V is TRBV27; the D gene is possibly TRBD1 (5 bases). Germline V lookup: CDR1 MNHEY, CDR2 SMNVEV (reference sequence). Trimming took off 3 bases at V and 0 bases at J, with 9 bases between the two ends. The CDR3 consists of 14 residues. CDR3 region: CASSFLGVSYEQYF. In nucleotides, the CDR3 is TGTGCCAGCAGTTTTCTAGGGGTCTCCTACGAGCAGTACTTC.